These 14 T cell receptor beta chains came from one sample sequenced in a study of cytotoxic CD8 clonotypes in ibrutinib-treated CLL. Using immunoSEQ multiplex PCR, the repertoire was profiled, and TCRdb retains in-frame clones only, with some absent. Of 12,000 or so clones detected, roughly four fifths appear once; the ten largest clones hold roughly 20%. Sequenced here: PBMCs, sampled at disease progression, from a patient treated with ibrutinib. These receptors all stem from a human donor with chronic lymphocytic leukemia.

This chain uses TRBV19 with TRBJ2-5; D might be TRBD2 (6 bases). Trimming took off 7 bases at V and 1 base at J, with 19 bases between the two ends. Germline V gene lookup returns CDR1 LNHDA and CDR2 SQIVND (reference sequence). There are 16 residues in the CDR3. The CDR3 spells CASNHRAGPTQETQYF. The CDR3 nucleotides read TGTGCCAGTAATCATAGGGCGGGGCCGACCCAAGAGACCCAGTACTTC.

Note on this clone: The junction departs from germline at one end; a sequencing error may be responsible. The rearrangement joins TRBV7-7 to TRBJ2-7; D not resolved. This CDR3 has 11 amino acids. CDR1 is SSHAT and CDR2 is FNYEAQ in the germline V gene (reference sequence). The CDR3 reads CASSSLNEQYF. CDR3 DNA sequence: TGTGCTAGCAGCTCCCTGAACGAGCAGTACTTC.

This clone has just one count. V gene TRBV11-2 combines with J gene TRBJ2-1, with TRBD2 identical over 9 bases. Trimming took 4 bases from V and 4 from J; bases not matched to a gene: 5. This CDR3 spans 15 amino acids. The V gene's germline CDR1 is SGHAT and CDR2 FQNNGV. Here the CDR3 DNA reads TGTGCCAGCAGCTCACTAGCGGGCGAATACAATGAGCAGTTCTTC. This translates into CASSSLAGEYNEQFF.

CDR3 sequence (DNA): TGCGCCAGCAGTGAGCCAGGGAATTTAGGAGAGACCCAGTACTTC. Its protein is CASSEPGNLGETQYF. The chain joins TRBV10-2 to TRBJ2-5; tentative D call: TRBD1 (5 bases). The germline V gene has CDR1 WSHSY and CDR2 SAAADI. The CDR3 length is 15 residues. V was clipped by 2 bases and J by 4 bases, with 14 bases between them.

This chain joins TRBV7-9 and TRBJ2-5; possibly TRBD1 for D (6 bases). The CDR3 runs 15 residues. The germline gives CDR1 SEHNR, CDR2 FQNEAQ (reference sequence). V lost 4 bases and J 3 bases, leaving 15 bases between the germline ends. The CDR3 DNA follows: TGTGCCAGCAGCTACCGGGACATTTCTGAAGAGACCCAGTACTTC. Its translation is CASSYRDISEETQYF. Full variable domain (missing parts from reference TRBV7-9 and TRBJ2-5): DTGVSQNPRHKITKRGQNVTFRCDPISEHNRLYWYRQTLGQGPEFLTYFQNEAQLEKSRLLSDRFSAERPKGSFSTLEIQRTEQGDSAMYLCASSYRDISEETQYFGPGTRLLVL.

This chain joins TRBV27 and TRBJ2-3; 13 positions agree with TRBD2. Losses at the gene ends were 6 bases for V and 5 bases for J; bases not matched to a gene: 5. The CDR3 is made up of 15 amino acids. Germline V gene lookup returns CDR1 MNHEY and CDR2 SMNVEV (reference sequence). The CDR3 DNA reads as TGTGCCAGCAGAATCAGGACTAGCGGGAGAGATACGCAGTATTTT. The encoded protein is CASRIRTSGRDTQYF.

The CDR3 is CATTSAGYLTGNTIYF. CDR3 DNA: TGTGCCACCACCTCGGCCGGATACCTTACTGGAAACACCATATATTTT. The genes are TRBV28 and TRBJ1-3; D is undetermined. From germline, CDR1 is MDHEN and CDR2 SYDVKM. This CDR3 spans 16 amino acids. The ends were cut back, 10 bases at V and 2 bases at J, with 21 bases in the middle.

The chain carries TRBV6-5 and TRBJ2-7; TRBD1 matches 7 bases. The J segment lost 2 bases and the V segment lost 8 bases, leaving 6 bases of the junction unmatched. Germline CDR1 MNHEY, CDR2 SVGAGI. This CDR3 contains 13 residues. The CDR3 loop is CASCRQGTYEQYF. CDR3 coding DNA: TGTGCCAGCTGCAGACAGGGCACCTACGAGCAGTACTTC.

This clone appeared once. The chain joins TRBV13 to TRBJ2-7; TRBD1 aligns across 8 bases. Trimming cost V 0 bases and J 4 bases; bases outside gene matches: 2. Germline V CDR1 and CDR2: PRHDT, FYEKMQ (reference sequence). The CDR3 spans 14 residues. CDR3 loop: CASSLGDRAYEQYF. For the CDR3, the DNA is TGTGCCAGCAGCTTAGGGGACAGGGCTTACGAGCAGTACTTC. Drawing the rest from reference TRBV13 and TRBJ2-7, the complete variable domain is AAGVIQSPRHLIKEKRETATLKCYPIPRHDTVYWYQQGPGQDPQFLISFYEKMQSDKGSIPDRFSAQQFSDYHSELNMSSLELGDSALYFCASSLGDRAYEQYFGPGTRLTVT.

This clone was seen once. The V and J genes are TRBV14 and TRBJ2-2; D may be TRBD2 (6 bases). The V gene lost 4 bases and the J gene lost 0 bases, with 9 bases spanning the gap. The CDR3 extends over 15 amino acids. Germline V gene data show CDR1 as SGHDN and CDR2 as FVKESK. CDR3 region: CASSPGTPNTGELFF. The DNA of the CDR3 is TGTGCCAGCAGCCCCGGGACTCCGAACACCGGGGAGCTGTTTTTT.

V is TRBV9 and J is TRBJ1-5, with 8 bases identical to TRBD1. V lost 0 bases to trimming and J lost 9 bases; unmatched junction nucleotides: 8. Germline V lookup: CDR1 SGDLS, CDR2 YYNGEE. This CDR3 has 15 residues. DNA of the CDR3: TGTGCCAGCAGCGTAGCGGGACAGGCTGAATCGCCCCAGCATTTT. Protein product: CASSVAGQAESPQHF.

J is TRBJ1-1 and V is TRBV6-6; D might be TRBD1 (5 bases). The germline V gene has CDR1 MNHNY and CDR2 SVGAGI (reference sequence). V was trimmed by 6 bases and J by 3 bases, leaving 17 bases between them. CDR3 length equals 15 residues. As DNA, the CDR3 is TGTGCCAGCAGAGACATCTCTTGGGGGGACACTGAAGCTTTCTTT. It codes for CASRDISWGDTEAFF.

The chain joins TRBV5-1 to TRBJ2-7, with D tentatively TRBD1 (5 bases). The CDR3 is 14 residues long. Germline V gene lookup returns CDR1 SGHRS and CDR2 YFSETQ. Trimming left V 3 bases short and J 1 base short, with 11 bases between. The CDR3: CASSYDSPSYEQYF. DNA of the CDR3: TGCGCCAGCAGCTATGACAGTCCTTCCTACGAGCAGTACTTC.

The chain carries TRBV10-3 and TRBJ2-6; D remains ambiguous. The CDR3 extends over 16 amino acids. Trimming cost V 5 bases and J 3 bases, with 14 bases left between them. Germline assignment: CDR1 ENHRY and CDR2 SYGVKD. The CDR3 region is CAISSSGRFGANVLTF. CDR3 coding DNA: TGTGCCATCAGTAGTTCCGGACGGTTTGGGGCCAACGTCCTGACTTTC.